A single sample is the source of the 14 T cell receptor beta chains below, sequenced in a study of blood T cell repertoires in COVID-19. Sequencing was performed with immunoSEQ multiplex PCR; in TCRdb, only in-frame clones are kept and a portion is missing. The sample records over 250,000 clones, under 90% being singletons. Specimen: peripheral blood. Receptors were obtained from a woman between 50 and 59 years old who had recovered from COVID-19.

CDR3 sequence reads: CASIAQGNQPQHF. The DNA for the CDR3 is TGTGCCAGCATCGCGCAGGGGAATCAGCCCCAGCATTTT. The rearrangement joins TRBV2 to TRBJ1-5, with a tentative D call TRBD1 (6 bases). The CDR3 totals 13 residues. Trimming stripped 7 bases from V and 4 bases from J, with 11 bases between. Germline values: CDR1 SNHLY, CDR2 FYNNEI.

This chain links TRBV11-1 with TRBJ1-1; the D is unclear. Germline V gene lookup returns CDR1 SGHAT and CDR2 FQDESV (reference sequence). Deletions cut 5 bases from V and 2 bases from J, with 12 bases between. The CDR3 runs 14 residues. DNA for the CDR3: TGTGCCAGCAGCCTAGAGCAGGTTAACACTGAAGCTTTCTTT. Its protein product is CASSLEQVNTEAFF.

This clone appeared once. The V and J genes are TRBV2 and TRBJ1-4; 9 bases map to TRBD1. The V gene end was trimmed by 7 bases and the J gene end by 4 bases; junction bases not matched to a gene: 7. Germline CDR1 and CDR2: SNHLY and FYNNEI. The CDR3 spans 15 residues. The CDR3 spells CASNYRGLSNEKLFF. The DNA for the CDR3 is TGTGCCAGCAACTACAGGGGGCTGAGTAATGAAAAACTGTTTTTT.

The chain couples TRBV4-1 to TRBJ2-7, with 7 bases aligning to TRBD2. Germline values: CDR1 MGHRA, CDR2 YSYEKL. Losses at the gene ends were 2 bases for V and 6 bases for J; bases not matched to a gene: 13. The length of the CDR3 is 16 residues. CDR3 in amino acids: CASSQTPVGGLGEQYF. CDR3 coding DNA: TGCGCCAGCAGCCAAACCCCCGTCGGGGGGTTAGGCGAGCAGTACTTC.

The chain joins TRBV27 to TRBJ1-1; D unresolved. The germline CDR1 and CDR2 sequences are MNHEY and SMNVEV (reference sequence). The CDR3 covers 13 residues. V shed 2 bases and J shed 1 base, with 5 bases lying between them. The CDR3 reads CASSLGRNTEAFF. CDR3 sequence (DNA): TGTGCCAGCAGTTTAGGGAGGAACACTGAAGCTTTCTTT.

This chain uses TRBV30 with TRBJ1-1; 7 nucleotides align to TRBD1. Germline loops: CDR1 GTSNPN, CDR2 SVGIG (reference sequence). This CDR3 is built from 14 residues. V was clipped by 3 bases and J by 11 bases; unmatched bases: 15. The CDR3 DNA reads as TGTGCCTGGAGGGCGACAGGGCCGGACCCCCTGGCTTTCTTT. Its protein product is CAWRATGPDPLAFF. Full variable domain (remainder filled in from reference TRBV30 and TRBJ1-1): SQTIHQWPATLVQPVGSPLSLECTVEGTSNPNLYWYRQAAGRGLQLLFYSVGIGQISSEVPQNLSASRPQDRQFILSSKKLLLSDSGFYLCAWRATGPDPLAFFGQGTRLTVV.

The rearrangement joins TRBV19 to TRBJ2-3, with D possibly being TRBD2 (6 bases). Looked up from germline, CDR1 is LNHDA and CDR2 is SQIVND (reference sequence). The CDR3 has 17 residues. Trimming cost V 2 bases and J 4 bases, with 19 bases left between them. CDR3 sequence: CASSILPYGGNSDTQYF. DNA of the CDR3: TGTGCCAGTAGTATACTCCCTTATGGGGGGAATTCAGATACGCAGTATTTT. Complete variable domain (other parts from reference TRBV19 and TRBJ2-3): DGGITQSPKYLFRKEGQNVTLSCEQNLNHDAMYWYRQDPGQGLRLIYYSQIVNDFQKGDIAEGYSVSREKKESFPLTVTSAQKNPTAFYLCASSILPYGGNSDTQYFGPGTRLTVL.

This chain joins TRBV7-8 and TRBJ1-5; D call uncertain. The CDR3 runs 15 residues. V shed 5 bases and J shed 4 bases, with 15 bases lying between them. The germline gives CDR1 SGHVS, CDR2 FQNEAQ. The CDR3 DNA is TGTGCCAGCAGCCTCGAGAATTCCCAAAATCAGCCCCAGCATTTT. This translates into CASSLENSQNQPQHF.

Here the CDR3 DNA reads TGTGCCATCCGTCAGGCTAGCGGGTACACAGATACGCAGTATTTT. Translated: CAIRQASGYTDTQYF. The chain employs TRBV10-3 and TRBJ2-3; 8 bases match TRBD2. Per the germline V gene, CDR1 is ENHRY and CDR2 is SYGVKD. V dropped 8 bases and J dropped 2; count of bases not matched to a gene: 9. The CDR3 has 15 residues.

The DNA of the CDR3 is TGCGCCAGCAGCTTGGGACAGGGCGGAGAAAAACTGTTTTTT. Translating gives CASSLGQGGEKLFF. The chain has TRBV5-1 and TRBJ1-4; 7 bases align to TRBD1. The CDR3 extends over 14 amino acids. CDR1 is SGHRS and CDR2 is YFSETQ in the germline V gene. V dropped 0 bases and J dropped 8; count of bases not matched to a gene: 4.

This chain connects TRBV7-9 to TRBJ1-4; unclear D gene. CDR1 is SEHNR, CDR2 FQNEAQ, per germline (reference sequence). The CDR3 spans 17 residues. Deletions cut 5 bases from V and 0 bases from J, with 16 bases between. Here the CDR3 reads CASSPRGPGATNEKLFF. CDR3 in DNA: TGTGCCAGCAGCCCGCGGGGTCCTGGGGCAACTAATGAAAAACTGTTTTTT. The complete variable domain, with remaining parts taken from reference TRBV7-9 and TRBJ1-4, reads DTGVSQNPRHKITKRGQNVTFRCDPISEHNRLYWYRQTLGQGPEFLTYFQNEAQLEKSRLLSDRFSAERPKGSFSTLEIQRTEQGDSAMYLCASSPRGPGATNEKLFFGSGTQLSVL.

The V call is TRBV27, the J call TRBJ2-7, with D possibly matching TRBD1 (6 bases). The ends were cut back, 5 bases at V and 1 base at J, with 15 bases in the middle. CDR3 size: 15 residues. Germline CDR1 is MNHEY and CDR2 is SMNVEV (reference sequence). The CDR3 DNA reads as TGTGCCAGCAGTGGAACAGGGTTCGGTTCCTACGAGCAGTACTTC. Its protein is CASSGTGFGSYEQYF.

The V and J genes are TRBV10-3 and TRBJ2-5, with D possibly matching TRBD2 (6 bases). Trimming stripped 10 bases from V and 5 bases from J, with 23 bases between. The CDR3 is 15 amino acids. CDR1 is ENHRY, CDR2 SYGVKD, per germline. The CDR3 DNA is TGTGCCACCAAGACGGCCGTGGAGGGCGGTGAGACCCAGTACTTC. It codes for CATKTAVEGGETQYF.

The rearrangement links TRBV6-1 to TRBJ2-1; the D is unclear. Germline values: CDR1 MNHNS, CDR2 SASEGT. Trimming stripped 2 bases from V and 4 bases from J, with 9 bases between. The CDR3 is made up of 14 amino acids. CDR3 DNA: TGTGCCAGCAGTGAAACGCTAGATTACAATGAGCAGTTCTTC. It codes for CASSETLDYNEQFF.